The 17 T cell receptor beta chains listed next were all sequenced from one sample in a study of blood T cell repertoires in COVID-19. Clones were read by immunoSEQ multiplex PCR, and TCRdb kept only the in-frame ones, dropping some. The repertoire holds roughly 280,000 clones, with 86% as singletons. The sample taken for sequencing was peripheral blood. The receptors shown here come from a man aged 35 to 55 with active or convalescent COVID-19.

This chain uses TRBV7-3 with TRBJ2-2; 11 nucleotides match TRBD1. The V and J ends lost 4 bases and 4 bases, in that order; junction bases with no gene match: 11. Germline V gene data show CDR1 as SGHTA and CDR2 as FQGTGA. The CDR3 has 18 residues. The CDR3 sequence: CASSSTYGQGAATGELFF. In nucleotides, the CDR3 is TGTGCCAGCAGCTCAACCTACGGACAGGGGGCGGCCACCGGGGAGCTGTTTTTT.

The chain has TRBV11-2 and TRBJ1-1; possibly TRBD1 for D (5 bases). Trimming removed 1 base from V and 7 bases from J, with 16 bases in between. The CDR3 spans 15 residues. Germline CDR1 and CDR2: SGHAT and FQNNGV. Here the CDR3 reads CASSLGTIGQIEAFF. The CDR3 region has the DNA TGTGCCAGCAGCTTAGGGACAATCGGCCAAATTGAAGCTTTCTTT.

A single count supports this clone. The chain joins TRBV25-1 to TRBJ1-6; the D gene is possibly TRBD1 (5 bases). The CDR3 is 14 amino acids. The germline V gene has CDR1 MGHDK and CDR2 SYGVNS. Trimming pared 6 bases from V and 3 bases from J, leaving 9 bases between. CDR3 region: CASSYRSYNSPLHF. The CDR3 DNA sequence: TGTGCCAGCAGCTACAGGAGCTATAATTCACCCCTCCACTTT.

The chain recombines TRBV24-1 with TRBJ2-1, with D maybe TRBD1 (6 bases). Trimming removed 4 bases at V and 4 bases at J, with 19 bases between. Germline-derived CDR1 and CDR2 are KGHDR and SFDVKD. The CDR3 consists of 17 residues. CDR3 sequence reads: CATSENRGGGVYNEQFF. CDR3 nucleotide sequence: TGTGCCACCAGTGAAAATCGGGGTGGGGGCGTTTACAATGAGCAGTTCTTC.

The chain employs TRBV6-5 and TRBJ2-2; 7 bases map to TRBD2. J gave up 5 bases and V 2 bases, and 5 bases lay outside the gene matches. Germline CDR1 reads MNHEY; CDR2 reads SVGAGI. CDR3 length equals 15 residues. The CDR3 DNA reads TGTGCCAGCAGTTACATGCAGGGAGGGACCGGGGAGCTGTTTTTT. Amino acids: CASSYMQGGTGELFF.

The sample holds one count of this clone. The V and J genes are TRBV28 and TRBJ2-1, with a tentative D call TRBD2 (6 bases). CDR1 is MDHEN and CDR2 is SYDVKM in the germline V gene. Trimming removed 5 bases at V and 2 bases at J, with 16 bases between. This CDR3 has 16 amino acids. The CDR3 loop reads CASSLKRVRTYNEQFF. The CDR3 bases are TGTGCCAGCAGTCTGAAGCGGGTAAGGACCTACAATGAGCAGTTCTTC. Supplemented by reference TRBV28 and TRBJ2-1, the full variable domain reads DVKVTQSSRYLVKRTGEKVFLECVQDMDHENMFWYRQDPGLGLRLIYFSYDVKMKEKGDIPEGYSVSREKKERFSLILESASTNQTSMYLCASSLKRVRTYNEQFFGPGTRLTVL.

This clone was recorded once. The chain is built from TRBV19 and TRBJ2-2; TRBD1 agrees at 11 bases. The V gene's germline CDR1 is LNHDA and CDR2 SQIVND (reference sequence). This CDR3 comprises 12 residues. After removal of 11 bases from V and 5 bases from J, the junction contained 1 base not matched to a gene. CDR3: CAGTGGTGELFF. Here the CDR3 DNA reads TGTGCCGGGACAGGGGGAACCGGGGAGCTGTTTTTT.

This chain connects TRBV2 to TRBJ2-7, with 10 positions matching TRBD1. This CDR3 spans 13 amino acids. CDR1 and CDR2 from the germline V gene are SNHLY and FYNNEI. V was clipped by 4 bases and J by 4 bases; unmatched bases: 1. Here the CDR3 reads CASSGTGGYEQYF. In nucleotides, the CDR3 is TGTGCCAGCAGTGGGACAGGGGGTTACGAGCAGTACTTC.

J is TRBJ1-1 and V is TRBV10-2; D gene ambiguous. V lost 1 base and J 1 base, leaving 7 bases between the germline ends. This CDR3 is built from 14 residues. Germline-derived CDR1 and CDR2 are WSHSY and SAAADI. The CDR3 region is CASSEYGSNTEAFF. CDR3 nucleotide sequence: TGCGCCAGCAGTGAGTACGGGTCGAACACTGAAGCTTTCTTT.

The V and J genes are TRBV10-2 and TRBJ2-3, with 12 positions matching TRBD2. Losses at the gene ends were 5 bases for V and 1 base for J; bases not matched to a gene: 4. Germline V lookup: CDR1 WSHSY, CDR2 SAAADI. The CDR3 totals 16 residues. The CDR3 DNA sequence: TGCGCCAGCAGTAGGCGACTAGCGGGGGGCACAGATACGCAGTATTTT. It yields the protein CASSRRLAGGTDTQYF.

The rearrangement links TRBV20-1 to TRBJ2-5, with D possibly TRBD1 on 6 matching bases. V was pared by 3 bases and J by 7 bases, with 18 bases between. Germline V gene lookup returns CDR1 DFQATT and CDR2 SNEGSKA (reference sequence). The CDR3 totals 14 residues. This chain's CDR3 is CSASEGPKGGTQYF. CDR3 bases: TGCAGTGCTAGTGAAGGCCCCAAAGGGGGGACCCAGTACTTC.

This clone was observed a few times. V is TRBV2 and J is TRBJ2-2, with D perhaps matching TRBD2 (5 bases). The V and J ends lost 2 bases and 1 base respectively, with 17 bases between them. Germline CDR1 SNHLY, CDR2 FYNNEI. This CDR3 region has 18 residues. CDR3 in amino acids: CASSEIRSAGMNTGELFF. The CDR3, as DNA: TGTGCCAGCAGTGAAATCCGCTCTGCGGGCATGAACACCGGGGAGCTGTTTTTT.

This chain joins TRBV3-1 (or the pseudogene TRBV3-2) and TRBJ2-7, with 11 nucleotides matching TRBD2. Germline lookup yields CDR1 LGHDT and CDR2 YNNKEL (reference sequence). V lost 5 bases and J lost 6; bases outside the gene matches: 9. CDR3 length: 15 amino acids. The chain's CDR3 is CASSVAGGRKGEQYF. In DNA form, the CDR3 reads TGTGCCAGCAGCGTAGCGGGGGGGAGGAAGGGCGAGCAGTACTTC.

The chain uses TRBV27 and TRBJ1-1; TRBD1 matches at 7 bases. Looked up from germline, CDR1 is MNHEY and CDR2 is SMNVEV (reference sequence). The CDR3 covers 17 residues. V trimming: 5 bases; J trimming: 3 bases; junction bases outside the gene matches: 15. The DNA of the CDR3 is TGTGCCAGCAGTCCCGGGACAGTCCTTATAAGATACACTGAAGCTTTCTTT. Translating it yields CASSPGTVLIRYTEAFF.

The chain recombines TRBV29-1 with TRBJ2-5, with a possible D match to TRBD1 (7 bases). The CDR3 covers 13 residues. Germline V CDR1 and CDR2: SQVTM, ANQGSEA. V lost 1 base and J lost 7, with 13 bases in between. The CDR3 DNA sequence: TGCAGCGTTGAAGGGCGACAGGGAGGGACCCAGTACTTC. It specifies CSVEGRQGGTQYF.

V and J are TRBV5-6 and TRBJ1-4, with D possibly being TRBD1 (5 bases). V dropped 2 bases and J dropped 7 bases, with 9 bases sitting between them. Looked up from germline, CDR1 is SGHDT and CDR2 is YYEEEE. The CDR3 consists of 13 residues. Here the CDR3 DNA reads TGTGCCAGCAGCTTTGGGGCGTCTGAAAAACTGTTTTTT. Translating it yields CASSFGASEKLFF.

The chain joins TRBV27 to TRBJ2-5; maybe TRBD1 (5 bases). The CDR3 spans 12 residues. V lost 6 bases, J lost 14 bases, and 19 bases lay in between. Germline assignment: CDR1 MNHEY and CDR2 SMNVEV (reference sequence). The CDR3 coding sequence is TGTGCCAGCAGGGGGTATCAGGGTGGCCTTTACTTC. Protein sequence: CASRGYQGGLYF.